This T cell receptor beta chain derives from a study of T cell responses to AZD1222 COVID-19 vaccine. Study results and caveats: White British donors predominated, females outnumbered males, and clonal diversity was possibly underestimated. Repertoire samples came only from after the peak T cell response.

Sequencing was performed with immunoSEQ multiplex PCR; in TCRdb, only in-frame clones are kept and a portion is missing. The sample holds around 86,000 clones, about 90% seen once. There are 17 residues in the CDR3. The germline gives CDR1 KGHSH, CDR2 LQKENI. After removal of 2 bases from V and 4 bases from J, the junction contained 12 bases not matched to a gene. Details on this clone: What it recognizes is unknown.

This clonotype was obtained from an adult in good health. Sequencing was performed on peripheral blood, taken on day 0 of AZD1222 vaccination. The chain recombines TRBV18 with TRBJ2-5, with 8 bases aligning to TRBD2. The CDR3 DNA is TGTGCCAGCTCACCAGTCTCCCTAGCGGGTTCTAGAGAGACCCAGTACTTC. It codes for CASSPVSLAGSRETQYF.